The 5 T cell receptor beta chains given below trace back to one sample, sequenced in a study of type 1 regulatory T cells. Which antigens these TCRs recognize remains unknown. TCRdb ran MiXCR on the reads and lists one entry per CDR3 protein. There are tens of thousands of distinct CDR3 sequences in the sample; around 49% occur only once, and about 2.1% lies in the top ten. The sample taken for sequencing was cultured non-Tr1 T cells, either the whole culture or a sorted T cell fraction (not recorded which). All receptors come from a human donor in good health.

This clonotype was counted between two and nine times. The chain recombines TRBV5-1 with TRBJ1-1; D possibly corresponds to TRBD1 (5 bases). Trimming stripped 0 bases from V and 2 bases from J, with 11 bases between. From germline, CDR1 is SGHRS and CDR2 YFSETQ. The length of the CDR3 is 15 residues. The CDR3 is CASSLVWGYNTEAFF. The CDR3 DNA is TGCGCCAGCAGCTTGGTATGGGGGTACAACACTGAAGCTTTCTTT.

Comments on this clonotype: Its ends do not fully match the called genes, so a read error is possible. This chain joins TRBV3-1 and TRBJ2-6; 12 nucleotides agree with TRBD1. CDR3 length: 17 amino acids. Germline lookup yields CDR1 LGHDT and CDR2 YNNKEL (reference sequence). CDR3 in DNA: TGTGCCTCCTCGTTCCGGGACAGGGGGCTTGGGGCCAATGTCCTGACTTTC. Amino acids: CASSFRDRGLGANVLTF. The entire variable domain, with the rest obtained from reference TRBV3-1 and TRBJ2-6, is as follows: DTAVSQTPKYLVTQMGNDKSIKCEQNLGHDTMYWYKQDSKKFLKIMFSYNNKELIINETVPNRFSPKSPDKAHLNLHINSLELGDSAVYFCASSFRDRGLGANVLTFGAGSRLTVL.

The J gene is TRBJ1-5, the V gene TRBV10-3; D call uncertain. Germline CDR1 reads ENHRY; CDR2 reads SYGVKD. This CDR3 region has 15 residues. V lost 0 bases to trimming and J lost 2 bases, with 8 bases between them. CDR3 sequence: CAISESNNGNQPQHF. The CDR3 coding sequence is TGTGCCATCAGTGAGTCGAATAATGGCAATCAGCCCCAGCATTTT.

This clonotype was observed many times. The chain carries TRBV5-5 and TRBJ2-3, with TRBD2 matching 10 bases. Trimming took 2 bases from V and 2 from J; bases not matched to a gene: 8. CDR3 length equals 17 residues. Germline V gene lookup returns CDR1 SGHKS and CDR2 YYEKEE (reference sequence). The CDR3 protein is CASSFSQAGGYTDTQYF. In nucleotides, the CDR3 is TGTGCCAGCAGCTTTTCACAAGCGGGGGGGTACACAGATACGCAGTATTTT.

This clonotype was found a few times. The V gene is TRBV12-3 or TRBV12-4, the J gene TRBJ1-2, with TRBD1 matching 8 bases. The CDR3 has 15 residues. With 3 bases clipped from V and 1 base from J, the junction kept 4 bases outside the gene matches. CDR3 bases: TGTGCCAGCAGTTTTGGGACAGGCTTTAACTATGGCTACACCTTC. Translation gives CASSFGTGFNYGYTF.